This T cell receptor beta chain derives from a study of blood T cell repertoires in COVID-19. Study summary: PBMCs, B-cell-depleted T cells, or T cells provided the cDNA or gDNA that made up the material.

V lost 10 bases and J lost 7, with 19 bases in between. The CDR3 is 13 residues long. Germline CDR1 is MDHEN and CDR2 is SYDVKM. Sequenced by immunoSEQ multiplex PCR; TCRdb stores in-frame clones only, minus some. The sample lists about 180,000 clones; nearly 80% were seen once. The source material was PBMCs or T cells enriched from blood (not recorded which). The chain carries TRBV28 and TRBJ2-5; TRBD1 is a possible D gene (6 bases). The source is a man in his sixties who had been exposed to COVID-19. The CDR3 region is CATTGFSVGTQYF. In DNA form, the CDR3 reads TGTGCCACTACAGGGTTTTCGGTAGGGACCCAGTACTTC.